This T cell receptor beta chain is from a study of shared clonotypes between healthy human individuals. General study points: It was the few donors that limited the genetic and exposure-history diversity represented. Though the depth was large, rarefaction showed that sorted-subset sequencing was incomplete.

Naive CD8 cells lacked CD45RO, underwent positive selection for CCR7 and left out terminally differentiated effector memory CD45RA+ cells. Replicate PCRs from sorted subsets contained around 190 ng DNA, which is some 29,000 T cell genomes. Assay: immunoSEQ multiplex PCR; the TCRdb copy retains only in-frame clones and omits some. The table includes some 2 million clones, around 96% detected once. Trimming took 4 bases from V and 6 from J; bases not matched to a gene: 2. Germline V gene data show CDR1 as LGHNA and CDR2 as YSLEER. The CDR3 contains 13 residues. Comment on this clone: No antigen is known for it.

V gene TRBV4-3 combines with J gene TRBJ1-2; 10 nucleotides line up with TRBD1. The source of this sequence is a young man in good health. The specimen was naive CD8+ T cells sorted from blood. CDR3 in amino acids: CASSRQGADGYTF. CDR3 bases: TGCGCCAGCAGCCGACAGGGGGCGGATGGCTACACCTTC.